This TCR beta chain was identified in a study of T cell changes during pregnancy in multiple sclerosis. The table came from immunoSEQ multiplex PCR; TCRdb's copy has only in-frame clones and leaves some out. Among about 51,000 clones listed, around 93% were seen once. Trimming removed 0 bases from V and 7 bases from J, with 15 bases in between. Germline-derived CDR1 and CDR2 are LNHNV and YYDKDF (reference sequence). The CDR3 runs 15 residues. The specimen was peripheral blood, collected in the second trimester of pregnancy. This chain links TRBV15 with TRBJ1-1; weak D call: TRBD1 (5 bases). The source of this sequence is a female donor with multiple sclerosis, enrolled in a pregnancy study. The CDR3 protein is CATSRDGGKYIEAFF. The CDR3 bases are TGTGCCACCAGCAGAGATGGGGGGAAGTACATTGAAGCTTTCTTT.